Listed below are T cell receptor beta chains from one sample, sequenced in a study of tissue T cells after allogeneic stem cell transplantation. TCRdb's copy holds only in-frame clones and misses some; the assay was immunoSEQ multiplex PCR. This table holds fewer than 5,000 clones, approximately 69% found once. Sequenced here: duodenal tissue, sampled at autopsy. These receptors were obtained from a female patient aged 18 to 50 with steroid-refractory graft-versus-host disease after an allogeneic stem cell transplant. Some T cells may originate from the graft donor. Both conserved end residues are part of each CDR3. The order of the fields is clone size, J gene, D gene, V gene, CDR3 DNA, CDR3 protein. A D gene is named only where the DNA matches it firmly. The size of a clone is reported for some rows only, either as once, few or many, or as a class for expanded clones.

>-|TRBJ2-6|-|TRBV5-5
TGTGCCAGCAGCTTGGTATGGCGCTCTGGGGCCAACGTCCTGACTTTC
CASSLVWRSGANVLTF
>once|TRBJ2-7|TRBD1|TRBV12-3/TRBV12-4
TGTGCCAGCAGCCGGGACAGCTCCTACGAGCAGTACTTC
CASSRDSSYEQYF
>-|TRBJ2-5|-|TRBV9
TGTGCCAGCAGCCCCCGTCGGCCATGGCAAGAGACCCAGTACTTC
CASSPRRPWQETQYF
>-|TRBJ2-1|-|TRBV4-1
TGCGCCAGCAGCCAGTATAGTGGGTATGAGCAGTTCTTC
CASSQYSGYEQFF
>-|TRBJ2-7|TRBD2|TRBV19
TGTGCCAGTAGTATAGATTACGGGGGGAAAACCTACGAGCAGTACTTC
CASSIDYGGKTYEQYF
>-|TRBJ2-6|-|TRBV7-9
TGTGCCAGCAGCTTAACTGCTTTCTCTGGGGCCAACGTCCTGACTTTC
CASSLTAFSGANVLTF
>-|TRBJ1-3|-|TRBV12-3/TRBV12-4
TGTGCCAGGTTGGACCTCTCTGGAAACACCATATATTTT
CARLDLSGNTIYF
>-|TRBJ2-1|TRBD2|TRBV20-1
TGCAGTGCTAGTAGCGGGGGGGTTTACAATGAGCAGTTCTTC
CSASSGGVYNEQFF
>-|TRBJ1-3|-|TRBV28
TGTGCCAGCAGTTTGATGGGGGCGCTTGGAAACACCATATATTTT
CASSLMGALGNTIYF
>-|TRBJ1-2|TRBD1|TRBV4-1
TGCGCCAGCAGCCAGGCCAGGGGGAATGGCTACACCTTC
CASSQARGNGYTF
>-|TRBJ2-7|-|TRBV7-9
TGTGCCAGCAGCGCCGCCAGTACCTACGAGCAGTACTTC
CASSAASTYEQYF
>-|TRBJ2-7|-|TRBV19
TGTGCCAGTAGTCGACAGCCAGCCTACGAGCAGTACTTC
CASSRQPAYEQYF
>-|TRBJ1-2|-|TRBV7-9
TGTGCCAGCAGCTTAGCGCTGAAGATACATGGCTACACCTTC
CASSLALKIHGYTF
>-|TRBJ2-1|-|TRBV5-1
TGCGCCAGCAGCTTGGGGCGGCTAGCCCCCTCAAGGTACAATGAGCAGTTCTTC
CASSLGRLAPSRYNEQFF
>-|TRBJ1-5|TRBD1|TRBV6-5
TGTGCCAGCCGGGGGGGACAGGGAGGCAATCAGCCCCAGCATTTT
CASRGGQGGNQPQHF
>-|TRBJ2-7|-|TRBV7-9
TGTGCCAGCAGCTTGACGGGGACGCGTCTTGGGTTCTACGAGCAGTACTTC
CASSLTGTRLGFYEQYF
>few|TRBJ1-3|-|TRBV2
TGTGCCAGCAGTGTGGAAAGCTCTGGAAACACCATATATTTT
CASSVESSGNTIYF
>-|TRBJ2-7|-|TRBV5-1
TGCGCCAGCTCCGAGGGCAGGTTTTACGAGCAGTACTTC
CASSEGRFYEQYF
>few|TRBJ2-7|-|TRBV27
TGTGCCAGCAGTTTGGGCAGATCCTACGAGCAGTACTTC
CASSLGRSYEQYF
>-|TRBJ1-1|-|TRBV5-1
TGCGCCAGCAGCTTGCTAGGTTACACTGAAGCTTTCTTT
CASSLLGYTEAFF
>-|TRBJ1-5|-|TRBV6-6
TGTGCCAGCAGTCCTACTTGGGCCAGAGTGAGGGGGAACAATCAGCCCCAGCATTTT
CASSPTWARVRGNNQPQHF
>-|TRBJ2-5|TRBD2|TRBV5-1
TGCGCCAGCAGCAGGGGCCAGCGGGGTCAAGAGACCCAGTACTTC
CASSRGQRGQETQYF
>-|TRBJ2-7|TRBD2|TRBV6-6
TGTGCCAGCTCGAGGACTAGCGGGGGGGCCTACGAGCAGTACTTC
CASSRTSGGAYEQYF
>-|TRBJ2-1|-|TRBV20-1
TGCAGTGCTAGTTCCAGAAATGAGCAGTTCTTC
CSASSRNEQFF
>few|TRBJ2-7|-|TRBV5-1
TGCGCCAGCAGCTTGGTGGGGAGTCGATACGAGCAGTACTTC
CASSLVGSRYEQYF
>-|TRBJ2-5|-|TRBV5-1
TGCGCCAGCAGCGGAGAAGAGACCCAGTACTTC
CASSGEETQYF
>once|TRBJ2-2|-|TRBV6-5
TGTGCCAGCAGTTACTCGGCCCCGCGAGGAACCGGGGAGCTGTTTTTT
CASSYSAPRGTGELFF
>once|TRBJ1-2|-|TRBV29-1
TGCAGCGTTGTGAAGGGGGAAGGAAATGGCTACACCTTC
CSVVKGEGNGYTF
>-|TRBJ1-1|-|TRBV10-1
TGCGCCAGCAGTGAGGTTGGAGGGGCGCCCACTGAAGCTTTCTTT
CASSEVGGAPTEAFF
>-|TRBJ2-7|TRBD1|TRBV24-1
TGTGCCACCAGTGACCAGAGGACAGGGGAGCGCGAGCAGTACTTC
CATSDQRTGEREQYF
>-|TRBJ1-1|-|TRBV12-3/TRBV12-4
TGTGCCAGCAGTTTTTGGGTGAACACTGAAGCTTTCTTT
CASSFWVNTEAFF
>-|TRBJ2-3|TRBD2|TRBV7-9
TGTGCCAGCAGCTTACCTAGCGGACACACAGATACGCAGTATTTT
CASSLPSGHTDTQYF
>-|TRBJ1-3|TRBD1|TRBV29-1
TGCAGCGCCCGGGACAGGGGGCCCGGAAACACCATATATTTT
CSARDRGPGNTIYF
>-|TRBJ1-1|-|TRBV27
TGTGCCAGCAGTTCCCAGGGATGGATAGCGAACACTGAAGCTTTCTTT
CASSSQGWIANTEAFF
>-|TRBJ1-2|-|TRBV28
TGTGCCAGCAGTTTTGGGGGCTATGGCTACACCTTC
CASSFGGYGYTF
>few|TRBJ2-7|-|TRBV12-3/TRBV12-4
TGTGCCAGCAGTAGATACGAGCAGTACTTC
CASSRYEQYF
>-|TRBJ2-5|TRBD1|TRBV5-1
TGCGCCAGCAGCTTAAGACAGGGAAGGGGAGAGACCCAGTACTTC
CASSLRQGRGETQYF
>medium-sized|TRBJ2-7|-|TRBV27
TGTGCCAGCAGCTATGCCACCGGGCCATCCTACGAGCAGTACTTC
CASSYATGPSYEQYF
>-|TRBJ1-1|-|TRBV7-2
TGTGCCAGCAGCCCCCAGTTCACGAACACTGAAGCTTTCTTT
CASSPQFTNTEAFF
>-|TRBJ2-3|-|TRBV4-1
TGCGCCAGCAGCCAAGGGTTAGCCGGGAACAGGGCAGATACGCAGTATTTT
CASSQGLAGNRADTQYF